These T cell receptor beta chains were read from a single sample in a study of cytomegalovirus exposure and HLA in healthy donors. Only in-frame clones appear in the TCRdb table, and some are missing; sequencing was by immunoSEQ multiplex PCR. The sample shows approximately 58,000 clones, 83% of them seen only once. Sequenced input: PBMCs. All receptors come from a man aged 25 to 40 in good health and CMV-seronegative. Each CDR3 is given without its conserved first and last residue. A D gene is named only where the DNA matches it firmly. Clone size appears in some rows only: once, few, many, or a class for an expanded clone.

j_call	d_call	v_call	cdr3_length	clone_size	cdr3_aa
TRBJ1-1	.	TRBV27	11	.	ASSKSPGAEAF
TRBJ2-7	TRBD2	TRBV7-9	13	once	SSSLTSGRLYEQY
TRBJ2-1	TRBD2	TRBV2	13	.	ASSEIGTSNNEQF
TRBJ2-1	.	TRBV7-3	12	.	ASSNQPGTKEQF
TRBJ2-7	.	TRBV6-1	13	.	ASSEPARGVYEQY
TRBJ2-3	TRBD2	TRBV9	13	once	ASSSLAGGTDTQY
TRBJ2-7	.	TRBV7-8	14	.	ASSVWNRGGAYEQY
TRBJ1-1	.	TRBV19	11	.	ASSEYRDTEAF
TRBJ2-1	TRBD1	TRBV6-4	13	.	ASRKTGASYNEQF
TRBJ2-7	TRBD1	TRBV6-1	13	once	ASSELSGGLYEQY
TRBJ1-1	TRBD1	TRBV19	12	few	ASSWDRDFSEAF
TRBJ1-3	TRBD1	TRBV4-1	14	.	ASSQPGQGAGNTIY
TRBJ1-1	TRBD1	TRBV5-4	16	.	ASSLFPGQGTVNTEAF
TRBJ2-1	.	TRBV6-6	11	.	ASSSDNYNEQF
TRBJ1-2	TRBD1	TRBV9	11	.	ASSADRAWGYT
TRBJ2-6	TRBD1	TRBV27	16	.	ASSVTGGRAQGANVLT
TRBJ2-1	TRBD1	TRBV5-6	13	.	ASSLAGQGFHEQF
TRBJ1-6	.	TRBV13	12	.	ASSFRTENSPLH
TRBJ1-5	.	TRBV5-1	12	few	ASSLGQAGQPQH
.	.	TRBV27	11	once	ASSLGGPNEQY
TRBJ2-7	TRBD2	TRBV27	12	.	ASSGLAGEYEQY
TRBJ2-1	TRBD2	TRBV5-6	15	.	ASSRELAGGPYNEQF
TRBJ2-7	.	TRBV5-1	13	.	ASSLEAGLSYEQY